This TCR beta chain was retrieved from a study of T cell responses to AZD1222 COVID-19 vaccine. Study-wide findings and caveats: Spike-specific TCR breadth and depth rose after two AZD1222 doses. Of the AZD1222 recipients, only 5 or 6 were seropositive at baseline.

The data were produced by immunoSEQ multiplex PCR, yet TCRdb's version contains in-frame clones alone and is incomplete. Of over 100,000 clones in the sample, approximately 86% were seen once. Germline CDR1 SGHAT, CDR2 FQNNGV. Deletions cut 0 bases from V and 2 bases from J, with 7 bases between. The CDR3 totals 14 residues. Points on this clone: Its antigen is not identified.

The specimen was peripheral blood, collected on day 0 of AZD1222 vaccination. This rearrangement joins TRBV11-2 to TRBJ1-2; D gene unclear. The TCR sequence derives from an adult in good health. The CDR3 DNA sequence: TGTGCCAGCAGCTTAGACAGATCAAACTATGGCTACACCTTC. It codes for CASSLDRSNYGYTF.